This TCR beta chain emerged from a study of T cell responses to AZD1222 COVID-19 vaccine. Study details: Samples with a second dose at about 4 or about 12 weeks were pooled together.

Produced via immunoSEQ multiplex PCR; TCRdb's table is partial and in-frame only. The sample has 150,000 to 200,000 clones, almost 95% seen once; the top ten hold 9.2%. V lost 4 bases to trimming and J lost 6 bases; unmatched junction nucleotides: 6. The CDR3 totals 15 residues. CDR1 SNHLY and CDR2 FYNNEI come from the germline V gene. Study findings and constraints: Repertoire sampling happened only post peak T cell response. At 160-218 and 743-854, vaccine-associated CD4 TCRs were dominant, and they spanned spike.

Points on this clone: The antigen is undetermined.

The sequencing here drew on peripheral blood, taken on day 0 of AZD1222 vaccination. This clonotype originated in an adult in good health. The rearrangement uses TRBV2 and TRBJ2-2; TRBD2 aligns across 9 bases. CDR3 DNA: TGTGCCAGCAGTGGCGGGCTAGCGGGACCCGGGGAGCTGTTTTTT. This gives the protein CASSGGLAGPGELFF.